This passage covers 18 T cell receptor beta chains from one sample sequenced in a study of T cell responses to AZD1222 COVID-19 vaccine. Libraries were prepared by immunoSEQ multiplex PCR; TCRdb keeps only in-frame clonotypes and omits some of them. The data contain 170,000 or so clones, 90% of them singletons. The sample was peripheral blood, taken on day 0 of AZD1222 vaccination. These receptors all stem from an adult in good health.

The rearrangement uses TRBV4-2 and TRBJ2-5, with 8 bases aligning to TRBD1. Germline trimming cut 0 bases from V and 1 base from J; bases unmatched to any gene: 7. This CDR3 is built from 17 residues. Germline-derived CDR1 and CDR2 are LGHNA and YNFKEQ. The CDR3 region is CASSQDGNRGSQETQYF. CDR3 nucleotide sequence: TGTGCCAGCAGCCAAGATGGGAACAGGGGGTCCCAAGAGACCCAGTACTTC.

V is TRBV6-2 or TRBV6-3 and J is TRBJ2-3; D unclear. This CDR3 is built from 14 residues. V was trimmed by 2 bases and J by 2 bases, leaving 8 bases between them. The germline CDR1 and CDR2 sequences are MNHEY and SVGEGT. In nucleotides, the CDR3 is TGTGCCAGCAGTTACGGGCCGAACACAGATACGCAGTATTTT. Amino acids: CASSYGPNTDTQYF.

V gene TRBV7-8 combines with J gene TRBJ2-3; no clear D. Between the trimmed V and J ends, which lost 2 bases and 0 bases, there was a span of 12 bases. This CDR3 contains 16 residues. The V gene's germline CDR1 is SGHVS and CDR2 FQNEAQ. The CDR3 sequence is CASSLLKASSTDTQYF. CDR3 bases: TGTGCCAGCAGCTTACTCAAGGCCTCTAGCACAGATACGCAGTATTTT.

This clone was found once. The chain couples TRBV27 to TRBJ2-7; D unclear. Germline CDR1 MNHEY, CDR2 SMNVEV (reference sequence). Trimming removed 2 bases at V and 5 bases at J, with 7 bases between. This CDR3 is built from 12 residues. The CDR3: CASSLALNEQYF. The CDR3 DNA follows: TGTGCCAGCAGTTTAGCCCTCAACGAGCAGTACTTC.

This chain uses TRBV4-1 with TRBJ2-7, with a possible D match to TRBD2 (5 bases). V was shortened by 1 base and J by 6 bases, with 19 bases between the two germline ends. The CDR3 has 16 residues. Germline CDR1 is MGHRA and CDR2 is YSYEKL. In DNA form, the CDR3 reads TGCGCCAGCAGCCAAGCGCCGGGGATAGAACTAAGCGAGCAGTACTTC. Protein: CASSQAPGIELSEQYF.

This chain joins TRBV6-4 and TRBJ2-7; D remains ambiguous. Per the germline V gene, CDR1 is MRHNA and CDR2 is SNTAGT. This CDR3 is 13 amino acids long. V dropped 0 bases and J dropped 6 bases, with 9 bases sitting between them. The CDR3 DNA reads as TGTGCCAGCAGTGACTCATCCCTCATCGAGCAGTACTTC. Translating gives CASSDSSLIEQYF.

The J gene is TRBJ2-1, the V gene TRBV9; no clear D. Between the trimmed V and J ends, which lost 3 bases and 4 bases, there was a span of 5 bases. CDR3 size: 12 residues. Germline V gene data show CDR1 as SGDLS and CDR2 as YYNGEE. The CDR3 loop reads CASSDQYNEQFF. The DNA of the CDR3 is TGTGCCAGCAGCGACCAATACAATGAGCAGTTCTTC.

On this clone itself: Other DNA sequences in the sample encode the same CDR3. The rearrangement joins TRBV6-5 to TRBJ1-4, with 10 bases lining up with TRBD1. V shed 5 bases, J shed 5 bases, and the junction held 2 bases outside the gene matches. From germline, CDR1 is MNHEY and CDR2 SVGAGI. The CDR3 runs 14 residues. The CDR3 protein is CASSRTGGNEKLFF. The CDR3 nucleotides read TGTGCCAGCAGTAGGACAGGGGGGAATGAAAAACTGTTTTTT.

V gene TRBV7-2 combines with J gene TRBJ1-6; no firm D call. CDR1 and CDR2 (germline): SGHTA, FQGNSA. The CDR3 contains 15 residues. Trimming left V 4 bases short and J 7 bases short, with 14 bases between. The CDR3 reads CASSSYRASNSPLHF. For the CDR3, the DNA is TGTGCCAGCAGCTCTTATCGGGCGTCCAATTCACCCCTCCACTTT.

This clone was observed a single time. This rearrangement joins TRBV7-2 to TRBJ2-1; the D gene could be TRBD1 or TRBD2 (6 bases each). Per germline, CDR1 SGHTA and CDR2 FQGNSA. The V end was cut by 8 bases, the J end by 4 bases, with 21 bases between. CDR3 length: 16 amino acids. The CDR3 sequence is CASGPSGGRGYNEQFF. As DNA, the CDR3 is TGTGCCAGCGGCCCTTCTGGGGGGCGCGGGTACAATGAGCAGTTCTTC. Supplemented by reference TRBV7-2 and TRBJ2-1, the full variable domain reads GAGVSQSPSNKVTEKGKDVELRCDPISGHTALYWYRQSLGQGLEFLIYFQGNSAPDKSGLPSDRFSAERTGGSVSTLTIQRTQQEDSAVYLCASGPSGGRGYNEQFFGPGTRLTVL.

The gene calls are TRBV4-3 and TRBJ2-2; TRBD1 is a possible D gene (6 bases). Trimming stripped 8 bases from V and 4 bases from J, with 8 bases between. CDR3 length equals 12 residues. Germline V gene lookup returns CDR1 LGHNA and CDR2 YSLEER. CDR3 residues: CASRDTTGELFF. DNA of the CDR3: TGCGCCAGCCGGGACACCACCGGGGAGCTGTTTTTT.

With respect to this clone: A much larger clone sits a single nucleotide away, making a read error possible. The V gene is TRBV10-3, the J gene TRBJ2-1, with 12 bases identical to TRBD2. The CDR3 totals 16 residues. Germline values: CDR1 ENHRY, CDR2 SYGVKD. The CDR3 DNA is TGTGCCATCAGTGAACTAGCGGGGGGTAAAGACAATAAGCAGTTCTTC. It encodes CAISELAGGKDNKQFF.

This chain uses TRBV2 with TRBJ1-5; D unresolved. This CDR3 has 15 residues. Germline V gene lookup returns CDR1 SNHLY and CDR2 FYNNEI. Trimming removed 4 bases from V and 6 bases from J, with 16 bases in between. In nucleotides, the CDR3 is TGTGCCAGCAGTGTCGGTCAGGTATACGGTCAGCCCCAGCATTTT. This translates into CASSVGQVYGQPQHF.

V gene TRBV6-5 combines with J gene TRBJ2-6, with D perhaps matching TRBD1 (6 bases). CDR1 and CDR2 (germline): MNHEY, SVGAGI. The CDR3 is 15 amino acids. Trimming took 6 bases from V and 0 from J, leaving 9 bases between them. The CDR3 DNA is TGTGCCAGCAGCACACAGGGCTCTGGGGCCAACGTCCTGACTTTC. Translating gives CASSTQGSGANVLTF.

This rearrangement joins TRBV19 to TRBJ2-2; the match to TRBD2 covers 12 bases. Trimming removed 5 bases from V and 5 bases from J; junction bases left unmatched: 12. The CDR3 loop spans 18 amino acids. Germline loops: CDR1 LNHDA, CDR2 SQIVND (reference sequence). This chain's CDR3 is CASSPAPLAGGITGELFF. The CDR3 coding sequence is TGTGCCAGTAGTCCCGCCCCACTAGCGGGGGGAATTACCGGGGAGCTGTTTTTT.

The gene calls are TRBV6-6 and TRBJ1-2; 9 bases fit TRBD1. J lost 8 bases, V lost 0 bases, and 10 bases had no gene match. Looked up from germline, CDR1 is MNHNY and CDR2 is SVGAGI (reference sequence). The CDR3 runs 16 residues. CDR3 sequence reads: CASSYSGTGSTVGYTF. Here the CDR3 DNA reads TGTGCCAGCAGTTACTCCGGGACAGGGAGTACGGTAGGCTACACCTTC.

The genes are TRBV6-5 and TRBJ1-2; D perhaps matches TRBD1 (6 bases). Trimming pared 7 bases from V and 8 bases from J, leaving 17 bases between. CDR1 MNHEY and CDR2 SVGAGI come from the germline V gene. The CDR3 consists of 13 residues. The DNA of the CDR3 is TGTGCCAGCACCCAGCTCGGGACAAGGGGCTACACCTTC. Translated: CASTQLGTRGYTF.

The chain carries TRBV5-1 and TRBJ2-7; 10 bases match TRBD2. The trim removed 3 bases at V and 1 base at J, leaving 13 bases unmatched. Germline V CDR1 and CDR2: SGHRS, YFSETQ. CDR3 length: 18 amino acids. CDR3 residues: CASSWGLGLAAISYEQYF. In DNA form, the CDR3 reads TGCGCCAGCAGCTGGGGCCTCGGACTAGCGGCCATTTCCTACGAGCAGTACTTC.